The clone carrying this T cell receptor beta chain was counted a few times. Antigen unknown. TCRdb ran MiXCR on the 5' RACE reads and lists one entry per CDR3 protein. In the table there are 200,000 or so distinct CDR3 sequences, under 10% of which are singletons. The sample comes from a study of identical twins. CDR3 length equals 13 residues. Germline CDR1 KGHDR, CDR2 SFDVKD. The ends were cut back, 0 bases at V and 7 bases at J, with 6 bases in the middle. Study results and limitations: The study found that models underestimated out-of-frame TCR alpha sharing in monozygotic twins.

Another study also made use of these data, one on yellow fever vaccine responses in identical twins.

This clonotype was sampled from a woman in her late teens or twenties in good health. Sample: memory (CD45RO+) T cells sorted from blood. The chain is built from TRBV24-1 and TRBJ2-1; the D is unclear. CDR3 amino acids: CATSDLRGNEQFF. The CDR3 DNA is TGTGCCACCAGTGATTTGCGAGGTAATGAGCAGTTCTTC.